This T cell receptor beta chain derives from a study of shared clonotypes between healthy human individuals. Broader study findings: The four-donor shared clonotypes exceeded non-shared clonotypes in generation probability, with non-shared ones scoring lower.

Repertoires were generated with immunoSEQ multiplex PCR, while TCRdb's copy carries only in-frame clones and drops some. The table has roughly 2,300,000 clones, 85% to 95% seen once. Concerning this clone: Antigen unknown.

V trimming: 3 bases; J trimming: 4 bases; junction bases outside the gene matches: 5. Germline CDR1 is SGDLS and CDR2 is YYNGEE. This CDR3 contains 15 residues. This TCR derives from a man between 18 and 35 years old in good health. Some clones in this sample may be carry-over from other donors' samples. Specimen: naive CD4+ T cells from PBMCs. Noted subset: CD45RA+ positively selected. The chain recombines TRBV9 with TRBJ1-5; 9 bases fit TRBD1. CDR3 DNA: TGTGCCAGCAGCGCACCCGGGACAGGGAATCAGCCCCAGCATTTT. Translated, it gives CASSAPGTGNQPQHF.